This T cell receptor (beta chain) is from a study of T cells in Graves' hyperthyroidism and ophthalmopathy. There were TCR beta CDR3 regions amplified from RNA transcripts. The HTBI set primed first-round TCR CDR3 RT-PCR. TCRdb recomputed calls from the multiplex PCR reads with MiXCR, one row per CDR3 protein. Of about 570,000 distinct CDR3 sequences listed, 40% to 55% are singletons. With regard to this clonotype: Its antigen is as yet unknown. With a much larger clone just one base away, this may be a read error.

General study results and limits: Ophthalmopathy was identified by the model a median approximately 6.4 months ahead of onset. Patients with ophthalmopathy were separated from those with stable hyperthyroidism by a 13 V-J model.

The CDR3 is 18 residues long. Germline-derived CDR1 and CDR2 are SGHKS and YYEKEE (reference sequence). The source of this sequence is an adult woman with Graves' disease, either hyperthyroidism or ophthalmopathy (not recorded which). Sample: peripheral blood or thyroid tissue (not recorded which). This chain joins TRBV5-5 and TRBJ2-7; tentative D call: TRBD1 (5 bases). This CDR3 is CASSHPQGAGAATYEQYF. The CDR3 DNA sequence: TGCGCCAGCAGCCATCCCCAAGGGGCTGGGGCAGCCACCTACGAGCAGTACTTC.